Below, 2 T cell receptor beta chains from the same sample are listed, as sequenced in a study of blood T cell repertoires in COVID-19. Sequencing was performed with immunoSEQ multiplex PCR; in TCRdb, only in-frame clones are kept and a portion is missing. The sample has about 260,000 clones; about nine tenths are singletons. The source material was peripheral blood. All receptors come from a person between 18 and 30 years old with COVID-19, enrolled during active disease.

V gene TRBV6-5 combines with J gene TRBJ1-2, with a weak D call TRBD1 (5 bases). CDR1 MNHEY and CDR2 SVGAGI come from the germline V gene. The length of the CDR3 is 13 residues. V lost 5 bases and J lost 3, with 10 bases in between. CDR3 in DNA: TGTGCCAGCAGTCAGGGCCACTACTATGGCTACACCTTC. It is translated as CASSQGHYYGYTF.

The chain joins TRBV4-1 to TRBJ1-1; tentative D call: TRBD1 (5 bases). This CDR3 has 15 amino acids. From germline, CDR1 is MGHRA and CDR2 YSYEKL. Trimming shortened V by 1 base and J by 8 bases, and 17 bases separated the two germline ends. CDR3 region: CASSQVGPRPGEAFF. Written as DNA, the CDR3 is TGCGCCAGCAGCCAAGTGGGGCCCCGGCCAGGGGAAGCTTTCTTT.